Below, 31 T cell receptor beta chains from the same sample are listed, as sequenced in a study of PD-1 blockade in classical Hodgkin lymphoma. The repertoire was sequenced with immunoSEQ multiplex PCR; TCRdb's copy has only in-frame clones and lacks some. Counted here are about 11,000 clones, about 80% occurring once; the ten biggest clones make up about a quarter. After autologous stem cell transplantation all patients relapsed, and prior brentuximab vedotin exposure differed between cohorts. Source: peripheral blood mononuclear cells (PBMCs), taken at baseline. The receptor source for this set is a human donor with classical Hodgkin lymphoma.

A single count supports this clone. The V call is TRBV18, the J call TRBJ2-2; D tentatively reads TRBD1 or TRBD2 (5 bases each). The germline gives CDR1 KGHSH, CDR2 LQKENI. The CDR3 runs 15 residues. The V and J ends lost 3 bases and 5 bases respectively, with 13 bases between them. The CDR3 here is CASSPSGSPTGELFF. Written as DNA, the CDR3 is TGTGCCAGCTCACCCTCAGGGAGCCCAACCGGGGAGCTGTTTTTT.

This chain links TRBV7-9 with TRBJ1-2, with TRBD1 matching over 9 bases. This CDR3 is 15 amino acids long. V shed 5 bases and J 4 bases; nucleotides not matched to a gene: 8. Germline V gene data show CDR1 as SEHNR and CDR2 as FQNEAQ (reference sequence). CDR3 region: CASSNGQGRGYGYTF. The DNA for the CDR3 is TGTGCCAGCAGCAACGGACAGGGGCGCGGCTATGGCTACACCTTC.

This chain uses TRBV27 with TRBJ2-4; 7 nucleotides line up with TRBD2. The V gene end was trimmed by 5 bases and the J gene end by 0 bases; junction bases not matched to a gene: 7. The CDR3 extends over 16 amino acids. Per the germline V gene, CDR1 is MNHEY and CDR2 is SMNVEV (reference sequence). This CDR3 reads CASSDGTTVAKNIQYF. DNA for the CDR3: TGTGCCAGCAGTGATGGGACTACCGTAGCCAAAAACATTCAGTACTTC.

The J gene is TRBJ2-3, the V gene TRBV7-2, with D possibly TRBD1 on 6 matching bases. V dropped 1 base and J dropped 3 bases, with 14 bases sitting between them. Germline V lookup: CDR1 SGHTA, CDR2 FQGNSA. The CDR3 length is 16 residues. The CDR3 DNA is TGTGCCAGCAGCTTAGGACACTCCAGGGGAACAGATACGCAGTATTTT. This codes for CASSLGHSRGTDTQYF.

By its share, this clone is medium-sized. The chain carries TRBV2 and TRBJ2-7; 8 nucleotides align to TRBD2. The ends lost 6 bases at V and 2 bases at J; junction bases unmatched: 15. The germline V gene has CDR1 SNHLY and CDR2 FYNNEI. This CDR3 region has 17 residues. Here the CDR3 reads CASRVQAGDYTPYEQYF. CDR3 in DNA: TGTGCCAGCAGGGTTCAAGCGGGAGATTATACCCCCTACGAGCAGTACTTC.

The genes are TRBV7-9 and TRBJ2-7; possibly TRBD1 for D (6 bases). Between the trimmed V and J ends, which lost 5 bases and 1 base, there was a span of 9 bases. This CDR3 spans 13 amino acids. Germline assignment: CDR1 SEHNR and CDR2 FQNEAQ (reference sequence). Here the CDR3 reads CASSQGQSYEQYF. CDR3 coding DNA: TGTGCCAGCAGCCAAGGACAGTCCTACGAGCAGTACTTC.

The V gene is TRBV19, the J gene TRBJ1-2; a weak D match, TRBD1 (6 bases). The CDR3 has 15 amino acids. Trimming stripped 2 bases from V and 8 bases from J, with 18 bases between. From germline, CDR1 is LNHDA and CDR2 SQIVND (reference sequence). CDR3 in DNA: TGTGCCAGTAGTATAATCGCAGGGGCCACTATCGGCTACACCTTC. As protein: CASSIIAGATIGYTF.

This clone was recorded once. This chain joins TRBV27 and TRBJ2-2; the D gene is possibly TRBD2 (6 bases). Trimming pared 10 bases from V and 4 bases from J, leaving 10 bases between. Germline V gene lookup returns CDR1 MNHEY and CDR2 SMNVEV (reference sequence). The CDR3 covers 12 residues. CDR3 amino acids: CATEAGTGELFF. CDR3 nucleotides: TGTGCCACCGAAGCGGGCACCGGGGAGCTGTTTTTT.

V and J are TRBV5-8 and TRBJ1-5, with TRBD1 identical over 9 bases. The junction had 7 bases not matched to a gene; V was cut back by 5 bases and J by 4 bases. The V gene's germline CDR1 is SGHTS and CDR2 YDEGEE. The CDR3 spans 15 residues. This CDR3 is CASRPRDRENQPQHF. The CDR3 DNA follows: TGTGCCAGCAGACCCCGGGACAGGGAAAATCAGCCCCAGCATTTT.

The rearrangement joins TRBV7-9 to TRBJ2-7; TRBD1 matches 12 bases. The CDR3 sequence is 14 residues long. V shed 3 bases, J shed 7 bases, and the junction held 4 bases outside the gene matches. From germline, CDR1 is SEHNR and CDR2 FQNEAQ (reference sequence). Here the CDR3 reads CASSFGTGGGEQYF. For the CDR3, the DNA is TGTGCCAGCAGCTTCGGGACAGGGGGCGGGGAGCAGTACTTC.

The chain carries TRBV28 and TRBJ1-4; TRBD1 might be the D (6 bases). The V gene's germline CDR1 is MDHEN and CDR2 SYDVKM. The V gene lost 5 bases and the J gene lost 8 bases, with 18 bases spanning the gap. The CDR3 loop spans 15 amino acids. CDR3 nucleotides: TGTGCCAGCAGTCCAAACCTGTACAGGGCGGAAAAACTGTTTTTT. It encodes CASSPNLYRAEKLFF.

This chain joins TRBV6-5 and TRBJ1-2; D is unclear. V was trimmed by 8 bases and J by 3 bases, leaving 16 bases between them. The length of the CDR3 is 14 residues. Germline V gene lookup returns CDR1 MNHEY and CDR2 SVGAGI. In nucleotides, the CDR3 is TGTGCCAGCCGCGAAAAGAGGACGGACTATGGCTACACCTTC. Translated, it gives CASREKRTDYGYTF.

This clone was counted only a few times. This chain joins TRBV7-8 and TRBJ1-2; possibly TRBD1 for D (6 bases). The CDR3 consists of 13 residues. The germline gives CDR1 SGHVS, CDR2 FQNEAQ. Deletions cut 5 bases from V and 4 bases from J, with 11 bases between. The CDR3 DNA sequence: TGTGCCAGCAGCAGGACAGACCTCTATGGCTACACCTTC. It translates to CASSRTDLYGYTF.

The rearrangement joins TRBV19 to TRBJ1-1; possible D gene TRBD1, 6 bases. Germline V lookup: CDR1 LNHDA, CDR2 SQIVND (reference sequence). V gave up 7 bases and J gave up 4 bases, with 13 bases separating them. The CDR3 length is 13 residues. CDR3 DNA: TGTGCCAGTATTCCCGGGGGGGCCACTGAAGCTTTCTTT. The encoded protein is CASIPGGATEAFF.

In its sample, this clone ranks as medium-sized. The genes are TRBV15 and TRBJ2-7, with 7 bases fitting TRBD1. J was trimmed by 2 bases and V by 5 bases; bases with no gene match: 6. The CDR3 sequence is 14 residues long. Germline V CDR1 and CDR2: LNHNV, YYDKDF (reference sequence). CDR3 DNA: TGTGCCACCAGCGGACAGACAGGGCCCTACGAGCAGTACTTC. It codes for CATSGQTGPYEQYF.

The chain combines TRBV2 with TRBJ2-7; 9 bases align to TRBD1. The junction had 6 bases not matched to a gene; V was cut back by 8 bases and J by 1 base. The CDR3 consists of 14 residues. Germline CDR1 SNHLY, CDR2 FYNNEI. The CDR3 is CASPGTGISYEQYF. Written as DNA, the CDR3 is TGTGCCAGCCCCGGGACAGGGATTTCCTACGAGCAGTACTTC.

This rearrangement joins TRBV12-5 to TRBJ2-1; TRBD1 is a possible D gene (6 bases). The germline V gene encodes CDR1 LGHNT and CDR2 FRNRAP. This CDR3 is built from 17 residues. V lost 1 base and J lost 4, with 17 bases in between. The CDR3 spells CASGLELTGSWYNEQFF. In nucleotides, the CDR3 is TGTGCTAGTGGTTTGGAGCTAACAGGGAGTTGGTACAATGAGCAGTTCTTC.

The chain carries TRBV2 and TRBJ2-5; TRBD2 is a possible D gene (6 bases). CDR1 and CDR2 from the germline V gene are SNHLY and FYNNEI. CDR3 size: 17 residues. Trimming shortened V by 6 bases and J by 5 bases, and 25 bases separated the two germline ends. This CDR3 reads CASRSGLWDSNGETQYF. The CDR3 DNA follows: TGTGCCAGCAGGAGCGGCCTTTGGGACTCAAATGGGGAGACCCAGTACTTC. Supplemented by reference TRBV2 and TRBJ2-5, the full variable domain reads EPEVTQTPSHQVTQMGQEVILRCVPISNHLYFYWYRQILGQKVEFLVSFYNNEISEKSEIFDDQFSVERPDGSNFTLKIRSTKLEDSAMYFCASRSGLWDSNGETQYFGPGTRLLVL.

The rearrangement joins TRBV10-3 to TRBJ1-5; perhaps TRBD1 as D (5 bases). The CDR3 length is 12 residues. Trimming cost V 6 bases and J 3 bases, with 6 bases left between them. Germline CDR1 and CDR2: ENHRY and SYGVKD. CDR3 DNA: TGTGCCATCAGGGGGGTCAATCAGCCCCAGCATTTT. The encoded protein is CAIRGVNQPQHF.

The chain links TRBV6-1 to TRBJ2-1; D unclear. The CDR3 covers 10 residues. Germline lookup yields CDR1 MNHNS and CDR2 SASEGT. Trimming pared 7 bases from V and 5 bases from J, leaving 3 bases between. The CDR3 loop reads CASNHNEQFF. CDR3 coding DNA: TGTGCCAGCAACCACAATGAGCAGTTCTTC.

This chain uses TRBV2 with TRBJ2-2, with D possibly being TRBD1 or TRBD2 (5 bases each). The germline V gene encodes CDR1 SNHLY and CDR2 FYNNEI. This CDR3 contains 14 residues. Trimming pared 4 bases from V and 2 bases from J, leaving 8 bases between. For the CDR3, the DNA is TGTGCCAGCAGTGTGGGGGTTAACACCGGGGAGCTGTTTTTT. It yields the protein CASSVGVNTGELFF.

This chain joins TRBV6-1 and TRBJ2-3; the D gene could be TRBD1 or TRBD2 (5 bases each). V dropped 0 bases and J dropped 14 bases, with 15 bases sitting between them. The CDR3 contains 13 residues. CDR1 is MNHNS and CDR2 is SASEGT in the germline V gene. In DNA, the CDR3 is TGTGCCAGCAGTGAAGCCGGACACTCTCGGGGGTATTTT. Its translation is CASSEAGHSRGYF.

This chain links TRBV10-3 with TRBJ2-7; a possible D gene is TRBD1 (5 bases). V dropped 4 bases and J dropped 6 bases, with 16 bases sitting between them. The CDR3 loop spans 14 amino acids. Germline V gene sequence: CDR1 ENHRY, CDR2 SYGVKD. In DNA, the CDR3 is TGTGCCATCAGTGGGATACCACAGGAAACCGAGCAGTACTTC. Protein sequence: CAISGIPQETEQYF.

J is TRBJ2-7 and V is TRBV5-5, with D possibly being TRBD1 or TRBD2 (6 bases each). V lost 6 bases and J lost 0, with 13 bases in between. The CDR3 loop spans 14 amino acids. Germline CDR1 and CDR2: SGHKS and YYEKEE (reference sequence). This CDR3 reads CASTWGASSYEQYF. CDR3 DNA sequence: TGTGCCAGCACCTGGGGGGCCAGCTCCTACGAGCAGTACTTC.

The chain recombines TRBV2 with TRBJ2-4; D uncertain. CDR1 SNHLY and CDR2 FYNNEI come from the germline V gene. There are 14 residues in the CDR3. The V end lost 6 bases, the J end lost 0 bases, and 9 bases lay between the germline ends. As DNA, the CDR3 is TGTGCCAGCAGAGAACAGCTAGCCAAAAACATTCAGTACTTC. Amino acid sequence: CASREQLAKNIQYF.

This sequence joins TRBV15 and TRBJ2-1, with 8 nucleotides matching TRBD2. The ends lost 1 base at V and 9 bases at J; junction bases unmatched: 11. The CDR3 has 16 residues. Per germline, CDR1 LNHNV and CDR2 YYDKDF (reference sequence). As DNA, the CDR3 is TGTGCCACCAGCAGAGGGTCCGGGAGGGCCCTCGGTGAGCAGTTCTTC. Translation: CATSRGSGRALGEQFF. Full variable domain (outside the CDR3, taken from reference TRBV15 and TRBJ2-1): DAMVIQNPRYQVTQFGKPVTLSCSQTLNHNVMYWYQQKSSQAPKLLFHYYDKDFNNEADTPDNFQSRRPNTSFCFLDIRSPGLGDTAMYLCATSRGSGRALGEQFFGPGTRLTVL.

This chain connects TRBV10-3 to TRBJ1-3; maybe TRBD1 (5 bases). The CDR3 is 15 residues long. Trimming stripped 5 bases from V and 0 bases from J, with 11 bases between. Germline V gene lookup returns CDR1 ENHRY and CDR2 SYGVKD. The CDR3 bases are TGTGCCATCAGTTCGGGACCGAACTCTGGAAACACCATATATTTT. This translates into CAISSGPNSGNTIYF.

The chain links TRBV27 to TRBJ2-1, with 8 bases fitting TRBD2. The CDR3 is made up of 14 amino acids. Germline V CDR1 and CDR2: MNHEY, SMNVEV (reference sequence). The V segment lost 5 bases and the J segment 8 bases; nucleotides outside the gene matches: 8. CDR3 protein: CASSTREGRYEQFF. CDR3 sequence (DNA): TGTGCCAGCAGTACCCGGGAGGGCCGGTATGAGCAGTTCTTC.

This clone was seen just once. The chain is built from TRBV18 and TRBJ2-2, with TRBD1 identical over 7 bases. Germline V gene sequence: CDR1 KGHSH, CDR2 LQKENI. Trimming took 6 bases from V and 0 from J; bases not matched to a gene: 4. This CDR3 region has 15 residues. CDR3 DNA sequence: TGTGCCAGCTCCGAACAGGGGACGAACACCGGGGAGCTGTTTTTT. Translated: CASSEQGTNTGELFF.

The CDR3 nucleotides read TGTGCCATCGGCGCTGATGAGCAGTTCTTC. Amino acids: CAIGADEQFF. The chain carries TRBV10-3 and TRBJ2-1; no definite D call. CDR1 and CDR2 (germline): ENHRY, SYGVKD. CDR3 length equals 10 residues. V lost 8 bases to trimming and J lost 8 bases, with 7 bases between them.

The chain uses TRBV15 and TRBJ2-1; TRBD1 aligns across 8 bases. V shed 4 bases, J shed 7 bases, and the junction held 6 bases outside the gene matches. CDR1 and CDR2 from the germline V gene are LNHNV and YYDKDF (reference sequence). This CDR3 is 14 amino acids long. This chain's CDR3 is CATSTGGVMNEQFF. Here the CDR3 DNA reads TGTGCCACCAGCACAGGGGGCGTAATGAATGAGCAGTTCTTC.